Listed below are T cell receptor beta chains from one sample, sequenced in a study of cytomegalovirus exposure and HLA in healthy donors. The repertoire was sequenced with immunoSEQ multiplex PCR; TCRdb's copy has only in-frame clones and lacks some. This sample yields about 140,000 clones, of which roughly 79% are seen a single time; 1.4% belongs to the top ten. Sequencing was carried out using PBMCs. The receptors stem from a man between 25 and 39 years old in good health and CMV-seropositive. Both conserved end residues are part of each CDR3. A D gene is named only where the DNA matches it firmly. Size values are once, few and many counts, or a class for expanded clones, and some rows have none.

clone size	D gene	J gene	V gene	CDR3 protein	CDR3 DNA
.	TRBD2	TRBJ2-3	TRBV2	CASSDIRRTSGTDTQYF	TGTGCCAGCAGTGATATCCGCCGGACTAGCGGCACAGATACGCAGTATTTT
.	.	TRBJ2-5	TRBV29-1	CSVGQIQETQYF	TGCAGCGTTGGACAGATCCAAGAGACCCAGTACTTC
.	.	TRBJ1-1	TRBV2	CASNLRALNTEAFF	TGTGCCAGCAATCTCAGGGCTTTGAACACTGAAGCTTTCTTT
.	TRBD2	TRBJ2-5	TRBV18	CASSHSRREDTRETQYF	TGTGCCAGCTCACACTCCCGGCGGGAGGACACCCGAGAGACCCAGTACTTC
.	TRBD1	TRBJ2-7	TRBV10-3	CAISGGQGYEQYF	TGTGCCATCAGTGGGGGACAGGGGTACGAGCAGTACTTC
.	TRBD1	TRBJ2-5	TRBV7-9	CASSLGVTGQVQETQYF	TGTGCCAGCAGCTTAGGAGTGACAGGGCAAGTACAAGAGACCCAGTACTTC
.	TRBD1	TRBJ2-2	TRBV28	CASSLGWTGGPGELFF	TGTGCCAGCAGTTTAGGCTGGACAGGGGGTCCCGGGGAGCTGTTTTTT
few	.	TRBJ1-5	TRBV10-3	CAISESGPNQPQHF	TGTGCCATCAGTGAGTCTGGCCCCAATCAGCCCCAGCATTTT
.	.	TRBJ2-5	TRBV2	CAISFQETQYF	TGTGCCATTTCGTTCCAAGAGACCCAGTACTTC
few	.	TRBJ1-1	TRBV19	CASSLAAGVATEAFF	TGTGCCAGTAGCCTTGCAGCGGGGGTGGCCACTGAAGCTTTCTTT
once	TRBD1	TRBJ2-1	TRBV6-4	CASSLDRGTYNEQFF	TGTGCCAGCAGTTTGGACAGGGGCACCTACAATGAGCAGTTCTTC
.	TRBD2	TRBJ2-1	TRBV29-1	CSVRTSAYNEQFF	TGCAGCGTAAGGACTAGCGCCTACAATGAGCAGTTCTTC
few	.	TRBJ2-5	TRBV28	CASSFSTGRETQYF	TGTGCCAGCAGTTTTTCAACAGGCAGAGAGACCCAGTACTTC
.	TRBD2	TRBJ2-5	TRBV2	CASKDALAGAETQYF	TGTGCCAGCAAGGACGCATTAGCGGGAGCAGAGACCCAGTACTTC
.	TRBD2	TRBJ2-3	TRBV27	CASSPGLAGVQHSDTQYF	TGTGCCAGCAGTCCGGGACTAGCGGGAGTCCAGCACTCAGATACGCAGTATTTT
.	TRBD1	TRBJ1-3	TRBV7-9	CASSSGGSGNTIYF	TGTGCCAGCAGCTCAGGGGGCTCTGGAAACACCATATATTTT
.	.	TRBJ1-5	TRBV7-8	CASSWGGAYSNQPQHF	TGTGCCAGCAGCTGGGGGGGGGCCTATAGCAATCAGCCCCAGCATTTT